A single sample is the source of the 14 T cell receptor beta chains below, sequenced in a study of T cells in Graves' hyperthyroidism and ophthalmopathy. RNA transcripts were the template for amplifying TCR beta CDR3 regions. TCR CDR3 regions were first amplified by RT-PCR with HTBI primers. TCRdb re-called the multiplex PCR reads through MiXCR, storing one row per CDR3 protein. This sample has around 400,000 distinct CDR3 sequences, with 15% found just once. The sequencing input was blood. These receptors all stem from an older woman with Graves' ophthalmopathy.

This clonotype was seen at least ten times. J is TRBJ1-1 and V is TRBV20-1, with D unresolved. This CDR3 region has 15 residues. The V gene's germline CDR1 is DFQATT and CDR2 SNEGSKA (reference sequence). V was clipped by 5 bases and J by 3 bases, with 19 bases between them. This CDR3 is CSAHHLGRDHTEAFF. DNA for the CDR3: TGCAGTGCTCATCACCTGGGCCGGGATCACACTGAAGCTTTCTTT.

V gene TRBV29-1 combines with J gene TRBJ2-1; a weak D match, TRBD1 (6 bases). The length of the CDR3 is 11 residues. The germline V gene has CDR1 SQVTM and CDR2 ANQGSEA. Trimming cost V 4 bases and J 10 bases, with 11 bases left between them. The CDR3 protein is CSVGGGREQFF. The DNA for the CDR3 is TGCAGCGTTGGTGGGGGCCGGGAGCAGTTCTTC.

The V call is TRBV7-2, the J call TRBJ2-7, with TRBD1 as a possible D gene (5 bases). CDR3 length: 14 amino acids. The V and J ends lost 7 bases and 2 bases respectively, with 15 bases between them. Germline V gene sequence: CDR1 SGHTA, CDR2 FQGNSA. In DNA form, the CDR3 reads TGTGCCAGCACCCACCAGGGCGGTCCCTACGAGCAGTACTTC. Translating gives CASTHQGGPYEQYF.

Many counts were recorded for this clonotype. The V and J genes are TRBV5-1 and TRBJ2-5, with D perhaps matching TRBD1 or TRBD2 (6 bases each). V lost 4 bases, J lost 1 base, and 17 bases lay in between. The CDR3 loop spans 16 amino acids. From germline, CDR1 is SGHRS and CDR2 YFSETQ. The CDR3 DNA sequence: TGCGCCAGCAGCGCGGTGCCCGGGGGCAGCCAAGAGACCCAGTACTTC. Translating gives CASSAVPGGSQETQYF.

The sample holds many counts of this clonotype. V is TRBV11-1 and J is TRBJ2-7; TRBD1 might be the D (6 bases). CDR1 is SGHAT, CDR2 FQDESV, per germline (reference sequence). The V gene lost 4 bases and the J gene lost 6 bases, with 16 bases spanning the gap. CDR3 length: 14 amino acids. The CDR3: CASSSQGAVGEQYF. The CDR3 DNA sequence: TGTGCCAGCAGCTCACAGGGAGCGGTTGGCGAGCAGTACTTC. The whole variable domain, filled in from reference TRBV11-1 and TRBJ2-7, reads EAEVAQSPRYKITEKSQAVAFWCDPISGHATLYWYRQILGQGPELLVQFQDESVVDDSQLPKDRFSAERLKGVDSTLKIQPAELGDSAMYLCASSSQGAVGEQYFGPGTRLTVT.

The sample holds many counts of this clonotype. This rearrangement joins TRBV2 to TRBJ2-7, with D possibly matching TRBD1 (6 bases). Germline lookup yields CDR1 SNHLY and CDR2 FYNNEI. Trimming pared 3 bases from V and 6 bases from J, leaving 12 bases between. CDR3 length equals 13 residues. In DNA, the CDR3 is TGTGCCAGCAGTGAGTTACCGACAGGCGAGCAGTACTTC. It is translated as CASSELPTGEQYF.

This clonotype was recorded at least ten times. The chain recombines TRBV11-1 with TRBJ2-1; TRBD1 agrees at 7 bases. The CDR3 contains 15 residues. The V gene end was trimmed by 2 bases and the J gene end by 2 bases; junction bases not matched to a gene: 3. Germline CDR1 and CDR2: SGHAT and FQDESV (reference sequence). The DNA for the CDR3 is TGTGCCAGCAGCTTACACAGGGGTGCCTACAATGAGCAGTTCTTC. This encodes CASSLHRGAYNEQFF.

This clonotype was detected many times. The genes are TRBV2 and TRBJ2-1, with D unclear. Looked up from germline, CDR1 is SNHLY and CDR2 is FYNNEI. CDR3 length: 15 residues. Trimming removed 4 bases from V and 9 bases from J, with 19 bases in between. The CDR3 sequence is CASSGGLAGLSEQFF. The CDR3 DNA follows: TGTGCCAGCAGTGGTGGATTAGCTGGCCTTAGTGAGCAGTTCTTC.

This clonotype came up many times. This chain connects TRBV2 to TRBJ1-5; 11 bases match TRBD1. Germline CDR1 reads SNHLY; CDR2 reads FYNNEI. The junction had 5 bases not matched to a gene; V was cut back by 6 bases and J by 1 base. The length of the CDR3 is 16 residues. The CDR3 sequence is CASRGRTGGSNQPQHF. The DNA of the CDR3 is TGTGCCAGCAGGGGCCGGACAGGGGGCAGCAATCAGCCCCAGCATTTT.

This clonotype was counted a few times. This sequence joins TRBV12-3 or TRBV12-4 and TRBJ1-2; D remains unclear. V dropped 2 bases and J dropped 4 bases, with 8 bases sitting between them. This CDR3 comprises 13 residues. CDR3 residues: CASSLTPSYGYTF. Written as DNA, the CDR3 is TGTGCCAGCAGTTTAACTCCTTCCTATGGCTACACCTTC.

Many counts were recorded for this clonotype. The CDR3 loop reads CASSQAGVPSSNYGYTF. The CDR3, as DNA: TGTGCCAGCAGCCAAGCGGGGGTCCCCTCGTCTAACTATGGCTACACCTTC. The chain is built from TRBV12-3 or TRBV12-4 and TRBJ1-2; weak D call: TRBD1 (5 bases). This CDR3 is built from 17 residues. Between the trimmed V and J ends, which lost 6 bases and 0 bases, there was a span of 20 bases.

As DNA, the CDR3 is TGCAGCGTAAGGACAGGGTTCTCCTACGAGCAGTACTTC. Residues: CSVRTGFSYEQYF. The rearrangement uses TRBV29-1 and TRBJ2-7; the match to TRBD1 covers 8 bases. Germline assignment: CDR1 SQVTM and CDR2 ANQGSEA. The V and J ends lost 6 bases and 0 bases, in that order; junction bases with no gene match: 4. The CDR3 has 13 amino acids.

This clonotype was recorded at least ten times. The chain uses TRBV20-1 and TRBJ1-5, with D uncertain. The germline gives CDR1 DFQATT, CDR2 SNEGSKA (reference sequence). Trimming took 1 base from V and 6 from J, leaving 7 bases between them. CDR3 size: 12 residues. The CDR3 DNA is TGCAGTGCTAGAGGGTGGGGTCAGCCCCAGCATTTT. Protein sequence: CSARGWGQPQHF.

This clonotype was counted at least ten times. V and J are TRBV20-1 and TRBJ2-3; D perhaps matches TRBD2 (6 bases). Germline values: CDR1 DFQATT, CDR2 SNEGSKA (reference sequence). The V and J ends lost 3 bases and 0 bases respectively, with 13 bases between them. This CDR3 is 15 amino acids long. The CDR3, as DNA: TGCAGTGCTAGGCCGTGGGGGGAGAGCACAGATACGCAGTATTTT. Protein sequence: CSARPWGESTDTQYF.